This T cell receptor (beta chain) appears in the sequencing data of a study of human T cells and chemical hapten exposure. TCRdb called the RACE reads again in MiXCR, with one record for every CDR3 protein. The table has 45,000 to 70,000 distinct CDR3 sequences, 9.3% seen once; the top ten hold about an eighth. V shed 6 bases, J shed 1 base, and the junction held 13 bases outside the gene matches. Germline V CDR1 and CDR2: KGHSH, LQKENI. CDR3 length: 17 amino acids. This sample's time point: patch test 1, 2 weeks after DPC sensitization. Treatment meaning: therapeutic diphenylcyclopropenone sensitization with weekly scalp DPC. The study enrolled 18 to 70-year-old alopecia patients suitable for DPC.

The sample consisted of whole blood, taken in connection with sensitization to the hapten diphenylcyclopropenone (DPC). This clonotype was sampled from a woman between 40 and 55 years old with alopecia areata. Some clones in this sample may be carry-over from other donors' samples. The genes are TRBV18 and TRBJ2-7; TRBD1 matches 9 bases. CDR3 DNA: TGTGCCAGCTCGAACTGGGGCAGCGACAGGGGGTCCTACGAGCAGTACTTC. It yields the protein CASSNWGSDRGSYEQYF.